The 9 T cell receptor beta chains below all came from one sample that was sequenced in a study of T cell clonality in common variable immunodeficiency. Overall study findings and caveats: In common variable immunodeficiency, TCR beta chains reportedly carried fewer deletions and N-nucleotide insertions.

These receptors' targets are unknown. The protocol was immunoSEQ multiplex PCR, while the TCRdb copy is restricted to in-frame clones and leaves out a portion. The sample shows some 14,000 clones, no singletons; the ten largest hold about 12%. The specimen was peripheral blood mononuclear cells. The receptors here all came from a human donor with common variable immunodeficiency.

This clone was seen many times. CDR3 DNA (partial): TGTGCCTGGAGTGTTCGAGCGGGGGGGAGCAATGAG. Encoded protein: CAWSVRAGGSNE. From start to end, the CDR3 is CAWSVRAGGSNEQFF. V is TRBV30 and J is TRBJ2-1, with TRBD2 matching over 10 bases. The read finishes 3 residues shy of the CDR3 end, and the germline J gene is used to complete it. V shed 0 bases, J shed 6 bases, and the junction held 5 bases outside the gene matches. Germline CDR1 is GTSNPN and CDR2 is SVGIG (reference sequence). CDR3 size: 15 residues.

For this clone: The read stops 3 residues short of the end of the CDR3; the missing end is completed from the germline J gene. This rearrangement joins TRBV7-3 to TRBJ2-1; TRBD2 matches 8 bases. Germline-derived CDR1 and CDR2 are SGHTA and FQGTGA. This CDR3 spans 14 amino acids. Trimming at V came to 0 bases and at J to 7 bases, leaving 2 bases not matched to a gene. The DNA read from the CDR3 is TGTGCCAGCAGCTTAACCGGGACTAGTAATGAG. Translated: CASSLTGTSNE. From start to end, the CDR3 is CASSLTGTSNEQFF. The variable domain in full, with the rest retrieved from reference TRBV7-3 and TRBJ2-1, is GAGVSQTPSNKVTEKGKYVELRCDPISGHTALYWYRQSLGQGPEFLIYFQGTGAADDSGLPNDRFFAVRPEGSVSTLKIQRTERGDSAVYLCASSLTGTSNEQFFGPGTRLTVL.

This clone has just a few counts. The read is 3 residues too short to cover the CDR3 end, so that end is filled in from the germline J gene. The J gene is TRBJ1-3, the V gene TRBV5-6; the D gene is possibly TRBD1 (6 bases). Trimming stripped 1 base from V and 0 bases from J, with 8 bases between. This CDR3 is built from 15 residues. The germline gives CDR1 SGHDT, CDR2 YYEEEE. CDR3 bases read: TGTGCCAGCAGCTTGCCGACAGGCTCTGGAAACACC. Amino acid sequence: CASSLPTGSGNT. The full-length CDR3 reads as CASSLPTGSGNTIYF.

This clone was detected a few times. Read sequence stops 3 residues before the CDR3 end, and the germline J gene provides the missing end. V and J are TRBV5-6 and TRBJ1-2; D remains ambiguous. CDR3 length equals 14 residues. Looked up from germline, CDR1 is SGHDT and CDR2 is YYEEEE. CDR3 sequence: CASSLYGRGEGYTF. The CDR3 bases that were read are TGTGCCAGCAGCTTGTATGGGCGCGGGGAGGGC.

This clone is medium-sized (0.01 to 0.1%). Read data end 3 residues before the CDR3 end; the end is taken from the germline J gene. The chain is built from TRBV9 and TRBJ1-2; TRBD1 aligns across 7 bases. CDR3 length equals 14 residues. The V segment lost 0 bases and the J segment 5 bases; nucleotides outside the gene matches: 4. Germline lookup yields CDR1 SGDLS and CDR2 YYNGEE. The sequenced CDR3 bases are TGTGCCAGCAGCGTAGCGACAGGGACTTATGGC. It yields the protein CASSVATGTYG. The complete CDR3 reads CASSVATGTYGYTF.

This clone was counted ten times or more. The sequence runs out 3 residues before the end of the CDR3; the remainder is reconstructed from the germline J gene. V usage is TRBV19 and J usage is TRBJ1-5; D perhaps matches TRBD1 (6 bases). The CDR3 sequence is 17 residues long. Germline V gene sequence: CDR1 LNHDA, CDR2 SQIVND (reference sequence). The V gene lost 3 bases and the J gene lost 3 bases, with 18 bases spanning the gap. This CDR3 is CASSITRREGVNQPQHF. CDR3 DNA, as far as it was read: TGTGCCAGTAGTATCACTAGGAGGGAGGGGGTCAATCAGCCC.

This clone has a handful of counts. The sequence runs out 3 residues before the end of the CDR3; the remainder is reconstructed from the germline J gene. The genes are TRBV19 and TRBJ2-2; TRBD2 matches 7 bases. This CDR3 is built from 16 residues. V gave up 3 bases and J gave up 4 bases; unmatched junction bases: 8. Germline V CDR1 and CDR2: LNHDA, SQIVND (reference sequence). The sequenced part of the CDR3 DNA is TGTGCCAGTAGTATGGGCAGCGGGACCTTCACCGGGGAG. It codes for CASSMGSGTFTGE. The CDR3 in its entirety is CASSMGSGTFTGELFF.

With regard to this clone: The read halts 3 residues ahead of the CDR3 end, with the missing end drawn from the germline J gene. The chain joins TRBV19 to TRBJ2-7, with 7 bases identical to TRBD1. Germline CDR1 and CDR2: LNHDA and SQIVND (reference sequence). The length of the CDR3 is 15 residues. The J segment lost 6 bases and the V segment lost 3 bases, leaving 11 bases of the junction unmatched. CDR3 DNA, as far as it was read: TGTGCCAGTAGTATGAACCCAGGGGGATTCCTCGAG. Its translation: CASSMNPGGFLE. From start to end, the CDR3 is CASSMNPGGFLEQYF.

Points on this clone: The CDR3 extends 3 residues past the end of the read, so its final part is completed from the germline J gene. The chain uses TRBV7-9 and TRBJ2-5; D is unclear. The length of the CDR3 is 12 residues. V lost 1 base and J 5 bases, leaving 5 bases between the germline ends. Germline V gives CDR1 SEHNR, CDR2 FQNEAQ (reference sequence). CDR3 DNA (partial): TGTGCCAGCAGCTTAGGGCTGGAGACC. It specifies CASSLGLET. The entire CDR3 sequence reads CASSLGLETQYF. The full variable domain, its missing parts supplied by reference TRBV7-9 and TRBJ2-5, is DTGVSQNPRHKITKRGQNVTFRCDPISEHNRLYWYRQTLGQGPEFLTYFQNEAQLEKSRLLSDRFSAERPKGSFSTLEIQRTEQGDSAMYLCASSLGLETQYFGPGTRLLVL.